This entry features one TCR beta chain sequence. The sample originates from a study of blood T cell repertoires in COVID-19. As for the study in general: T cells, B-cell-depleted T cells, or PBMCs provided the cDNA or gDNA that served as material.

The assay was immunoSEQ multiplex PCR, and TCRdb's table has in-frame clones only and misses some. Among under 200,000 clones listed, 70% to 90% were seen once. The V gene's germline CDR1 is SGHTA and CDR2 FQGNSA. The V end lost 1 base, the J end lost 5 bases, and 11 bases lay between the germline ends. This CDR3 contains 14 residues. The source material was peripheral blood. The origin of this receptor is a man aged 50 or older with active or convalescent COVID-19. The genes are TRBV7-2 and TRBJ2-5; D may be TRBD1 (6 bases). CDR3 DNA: TGTGCCAGCAGCTTAGGACAGGCCTGGGAGACCCAGTACTTC. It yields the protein CASSLGQAWETQYF.